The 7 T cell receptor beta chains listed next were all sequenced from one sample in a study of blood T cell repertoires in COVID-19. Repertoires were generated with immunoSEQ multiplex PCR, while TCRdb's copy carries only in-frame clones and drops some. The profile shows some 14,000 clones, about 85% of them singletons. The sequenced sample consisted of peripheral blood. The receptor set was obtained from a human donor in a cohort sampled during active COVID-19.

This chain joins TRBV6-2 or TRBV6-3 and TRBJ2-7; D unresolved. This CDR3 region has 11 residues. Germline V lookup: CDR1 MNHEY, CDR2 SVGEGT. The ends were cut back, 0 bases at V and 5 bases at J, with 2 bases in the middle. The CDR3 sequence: CASSYSNEQYF. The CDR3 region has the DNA TGTGCCAGCAGTTACTCTAACGAGCAGTACTTC.

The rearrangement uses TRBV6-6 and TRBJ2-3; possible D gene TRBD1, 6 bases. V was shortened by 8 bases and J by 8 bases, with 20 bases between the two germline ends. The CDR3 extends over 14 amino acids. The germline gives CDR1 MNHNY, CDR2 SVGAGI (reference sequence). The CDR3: CASRQGYSAGTQYF. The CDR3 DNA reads TGTGCCAGCCGCCAGGGGTATAGCGCTGGTACGCAGTATTTT.

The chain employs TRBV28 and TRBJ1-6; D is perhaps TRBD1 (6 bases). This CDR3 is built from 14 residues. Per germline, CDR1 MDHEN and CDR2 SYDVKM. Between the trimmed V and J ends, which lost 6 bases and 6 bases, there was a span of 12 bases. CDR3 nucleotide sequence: TGTGCCAGCAGATACGACAGGTCTAATTCACCCCTCCACTTT. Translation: CASRYDRSNSPLHF.

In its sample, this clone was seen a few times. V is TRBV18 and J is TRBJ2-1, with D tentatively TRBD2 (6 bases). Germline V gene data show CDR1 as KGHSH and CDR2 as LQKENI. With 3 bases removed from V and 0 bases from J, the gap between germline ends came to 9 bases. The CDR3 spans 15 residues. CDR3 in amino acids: CASSPETSSYNEQFF. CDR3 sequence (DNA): TGTGCCAGCTCACCCGAGACTAGCTCCTACAATGAGCAGTTCTTC.

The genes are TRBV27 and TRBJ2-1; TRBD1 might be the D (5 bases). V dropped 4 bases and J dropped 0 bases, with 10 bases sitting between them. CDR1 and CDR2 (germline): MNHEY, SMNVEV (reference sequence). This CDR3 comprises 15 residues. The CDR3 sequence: CASSSVGDSYNEQFF. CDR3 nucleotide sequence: TGTGCCAGCAGTTCAGTAGGGGACTCCTACAATGAGCAGTTCTTC.

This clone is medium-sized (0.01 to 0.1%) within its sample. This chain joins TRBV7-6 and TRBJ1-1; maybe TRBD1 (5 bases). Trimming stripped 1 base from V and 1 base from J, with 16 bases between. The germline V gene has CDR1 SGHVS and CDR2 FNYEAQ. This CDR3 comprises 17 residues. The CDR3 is CASSLGTSITKNTEAFF. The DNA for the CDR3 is TGTGCCAGCAGCTTAGGGACAAGCATAACCAAGAACACTGAAGCTTTCTTT.

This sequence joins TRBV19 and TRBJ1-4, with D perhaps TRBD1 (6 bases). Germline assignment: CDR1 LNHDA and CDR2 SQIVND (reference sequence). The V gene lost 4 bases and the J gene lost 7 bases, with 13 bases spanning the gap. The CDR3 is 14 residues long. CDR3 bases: TGTGCCAGTAGTAATCGTCAGGGGCGTGAAAAACTGTTTTTT. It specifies CASSNRQGREKLFF.